This record concerns one TCR beta chain sequence. V lost 5 bases and J lost 4; bases outside the gene matches: 4. Germline CDR1 and CDR2: MDHEN and SYDVKM. This CDR3 region has 15 residues. Original methodology: Reference gene primer amplification in the assay estimated nucleated cell counts. The protocol was immunoSEQ multiplex PCR, while the TCRdb copy is restricted to in-frame clones and leaves out a portion. V, J and clone size reflect that table, while D and trimming were determined from the DNA. The table has over 20,000 clones, 89% seen once. These data are taken from a study of blood T cell repertoires in COVID-19. The wider study: Acute-phase and convalescent COVID-19 samples originated in the United States, Italy and Spain.

The sample comprised peripheral blood. The chain joins TRBV28 to TRBJ2-6, with 8 bases identical to TRBD2. This clonotype was sampled from a man between 65 and 85 years old with acute or convalescent COVID-19. The CDR3 protein is CASSTGGPGANVLTF. The CDR3 bases are TGTGCCAGCAGTACGGGGGGGCCCGGGGCCAACGTCCTGACTTTC.